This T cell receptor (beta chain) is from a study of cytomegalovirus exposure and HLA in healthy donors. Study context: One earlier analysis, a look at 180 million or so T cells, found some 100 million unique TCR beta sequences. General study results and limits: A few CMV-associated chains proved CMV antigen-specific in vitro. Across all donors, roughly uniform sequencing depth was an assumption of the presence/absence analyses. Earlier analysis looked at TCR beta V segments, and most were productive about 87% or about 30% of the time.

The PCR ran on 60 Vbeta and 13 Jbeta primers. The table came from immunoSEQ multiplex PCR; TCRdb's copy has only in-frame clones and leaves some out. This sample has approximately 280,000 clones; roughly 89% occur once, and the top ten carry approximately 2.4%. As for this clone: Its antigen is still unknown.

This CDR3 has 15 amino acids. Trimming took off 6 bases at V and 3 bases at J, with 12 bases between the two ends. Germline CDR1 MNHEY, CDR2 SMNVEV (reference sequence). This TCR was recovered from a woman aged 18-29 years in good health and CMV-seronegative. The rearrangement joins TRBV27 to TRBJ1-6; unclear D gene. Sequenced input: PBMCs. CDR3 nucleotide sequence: TGTGCCAGCAGCCTACGCCGGGACTATAATTCACCCCTCCACTTT. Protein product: CASSLRRDYNSPLHF.